This TCR beta chain was profiled in a study of T cell responses to AZD1222 COVID-19 vaccine. Whole-study findings and limits: In the spike-specific TCR repertoire, nearly half reportedly target unmutated variant regions.

The repertoire was sequenced with immunoSEQ multiplex PCR; TCRdb's copy has only in-frame clones and lacks some. The table has around 58,000 clones, around 80% seen once. In regard to this clone: What it binds is unknown.

Germline CDR1 and CDR2: SGHTA and FQGNSA. This CDR3 region has 16 residues. After removal of 1 base from V and 4 bases from J, the junction contained 6 bases not matched to a gene. The receptor's source is an adult in good health. The chain carries TRBV7-2 and TRBJ2-1, with 8 bases fitting TRBD2. This specimen was peripheral blood, taken on day 0 of AZD1222 vaccination. Here the CDR3 DNA reads TGTGCCAGCAGCTTAGAAGCGGGAGTAGTTTACAATGAGCAGTTCTTC. This encodes CASSLEAGVVYNEQFF.